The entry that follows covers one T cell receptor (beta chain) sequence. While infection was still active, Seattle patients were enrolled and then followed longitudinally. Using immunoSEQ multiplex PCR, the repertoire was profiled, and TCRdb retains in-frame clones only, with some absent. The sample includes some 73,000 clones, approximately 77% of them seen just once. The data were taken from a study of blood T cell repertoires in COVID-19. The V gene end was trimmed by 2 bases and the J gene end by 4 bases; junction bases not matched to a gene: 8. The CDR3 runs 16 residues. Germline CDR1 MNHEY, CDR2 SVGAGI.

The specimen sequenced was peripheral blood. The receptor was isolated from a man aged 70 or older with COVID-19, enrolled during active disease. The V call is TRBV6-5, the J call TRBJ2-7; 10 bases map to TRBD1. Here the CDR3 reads CASSYRRTGGRYEQYF. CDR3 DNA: TGTGCCAGCAGTTACCGTAGGACAGGGGGGAGGTACGAGCAGTACTTC.